What follows are 24 T cell receptor beta chains derived from one specimen sequenced in a study of T cell repertoires in cytomegalovirus infection. Which antigens these TCRs recognize remains unknown. TCRdb re-called the reads with MiXCR, one entry per CDR3 protein. The sample yields about 70,000 distinct CDR3 sequences, 20% to 25% seen once. The sequencing here drew on CD8+ T cells from cultured PBMCs, taken from culture after CMV antigen stimulation. These receptors were taken from a human donor in good health (CMV status not recorded). Some clones in this sample may be carry-over from other donors' samples.

This clonotype was recorded a few times. V gene TRBV27 combines with J gene TRBJ1-5; D gene unclear. CDR3 length: 14 amino acids. V lost 0 bases to trimming and J lost 2 bases, with 5 bases between them. CDR1 is MNHEY, CDR2 SMNVEV, per germline (reference sequence). CDR3 sequence reads: CASSLSIGNQPQHF. The CDR3 nucleotides read TGTGCCAGCAGTTTATCCATCGGCAATCAGCCCCAGCATTTT.

This clonotype was observed a few times. The V gene is TRBV11-2, the J gene TRBJ2-1; D may be TRBD1 (6 bases). Germline values: CDR1 SGHAT, CDR2 FQNNGV. The CDR3 length is 16 residues. The V end lost 1 base, the J end lost 3 bases, and 13 bases lay between the germline ends. The CDR3 DNA is TGTGCCAGCAGCTTAGCCCCACAGGGATACTACAATGAGCAGTTCTTC. It codes for CASSLAPQGYYNEQFF. Combining the CDR3 with reference TRBV11-2 and TRBJ2-1 gives the whole variable domain EAGVAQSPRYKIIEKRQSVAFWCNPISGHATLYWYQQILGQGPKLLIQFQNNGVVDDSQLPKDRFSAERLKGVDSTLKIQPAKLEDSAVYLCASSLAPQGYYNEQFFGPGTRLTVL.

This clonotype was observed a few times. J is TRBJ2-2 and V is TRBV27; D possibly uses TRBD1 or TRBD2 (5 bases each). V gave up 6 bases and J gave up 8 bases, with 10 bases separating them. This CDR3 is built from 12 residues. The germline V gene has CDR1 MNHEY and CDR2 SMNVEV (reference sequence). The CDR3 reads CASSRGVGELFF. In nucleotides, the CDR3 is TGTGCCAGCAGCCGAGGGGTAGGGGAGCTGTTTTTT.

The chain combines TRBV7-2 with TRBJ1-1, with a weak D call TRBD1 (6 bases). V shed 6 bases and J shed 7 bases, with 9 bases lying between them. Germline CDR1 and CDR2: SGHTA and FQGNSA. The CDR3 is 11 residues long. The CDR3 coding sequence is TGTGCCAGCAGTTCAGGGGTTGAAGCTTTCTTT. Its translation is CASSSGVEAFF.

J is TRBJ1-5 and V is TRBV6-6; D is undetermined. V lost 4 bases and J lost 7, with 11 bases in between. The CDR3 length is 13 residues. Per the germline V gene, CDR1 is MNHNY and CDR2 is SVGAGI (reference sequence). In DNA, the CDR3 is TGTGCCAGCAGTTCAGGTGGCCCACAGCCCCAGCATTTT. Amino acids: CASSSGGPQPQHF.

This clonotype was recorded a few times. CDR3: CASSGGGYYGYTF. In nucleotides, the CDR3 is TGTGCCAGCAGTGGGGGGGGGTACTATGGCTACACCTTC. V and J are TRBV27 and TRBJ1-2, with a possible D match to TRBD1 (5 bases). CDR1 is MNHEY, CDR2 SMNVEV, per germline (reference sequence). V lost 5 bases to trimming and J lost 3 bases, with 10 bases between them. The CDR3 is 13 residues long.

The chain combines TRBV6-5 with TRBJ1-4; TRBD1 matches 7 bases. Germline V gene lookup returns CDR1 MNHEY and CDR2 SVGAGI. After removal of 3 bases from V and 0 bases from J, the junction contained 4 bases not matched to a gene. CDR3 length: 16 amino acids. Here the CDR3 reads CASSYSTGPTNEKLFF. CDR3 bases: TGTGCCAGCAGTTATTCGACAGGGCCAACTAATGAAAAACTGTTTTTT.

This clonotype was counted between two and nine times. The chain joins TRBV28 to TRBJ1-1, with TRBD1 identical over 8 bases. CDR3 length: 14 amino acids. With 5 bases clipped from V and 5 bases from J, the junction kept 7 bases outside the gene matches. CDR1 and CDR2 from the germline V gene are MDHEN and SYDVKM. The CDR3 nucleotides are TGTGCCAGCAGTCCCGGACAGGGCTTGACTGAAGCTTTCTTT. Its translation is CASSPGQGLTEAFF.

The rearrangement links TRBV19 to TRBJ2-2, with D perhaps matching TRBD1 or TRBD2 (5 bases each). The CDR3 contains 17 residues. The germline CDR1 and CDR2 sequences are LNHDA and SQIVND (reference sequence). The V end lost 9 bases, the J end lost 1 base, and 21 bases lay between the germline ends. CDR3 protein: CASQAGRDQQNTGELFF. The CDR3, as DNA: TGTGCCAGCCAGGCCGGACGGGACCAACAGAACACCGGGGAGCTGTTTTTT.

J is TRBJ1-2 and V is TRBV6-6; 10 nucleotides match TRBD1. Germline V gene lookup returns CDR1 MNHNY and CDR2 SVGAGI (reference sequence). The CDR3 covers 16 residues. V gave up 5 bases and J gave up 3 bases; unmatched junction bases: 9. The CDR3 DNA follows: TGTGCCAGCAGTCACCAAAATGGACAGGGGGACTATGGCTACACCTTC. This codes for CASSHQNGQGDYGYTF.

The table lists this clonotype with a few counts. The rearrangement links TRBV30 to TRBJ2-1; D not resolved. CDR1 is GTSNPN and CDR2 is SVGIG in the germline V gene (reference sequence). V was cut by 0 bases and J by 4 bases, with 16 bases left in between. This CDR3 spans 16 amino acids. CDR3 DNA: TGTGCCTGGAGTGTACGACCCTCCTATTCTTACAATGAGCAGTTCTTC. As protein: CAWSVRPSYSYNEQFF. Together with reference TRBV30 and TRBJ2-1, the CDR3 gives the full variable domain: SQTIHQWPATLVQPVGSPLSLECTVEGTSNPNLYWYRQAAGRGLQLLFYSVGIGQISSEVPQNLSASRPQDRQFILSSKKLLLSDSGFYLCAWSVRPSYSYNEQFFGPGTRLTVL.

The chain links TRBV27 to TRBJ2-7; a weak D match, TRBD2 (6 bases). CDR3 length: 14 residues. Per the germline V gene, CDR1 is MNHEY and CDR2 is SMNVEV (reference sequence). Deletions cut 2 bases from V and 3 bases from J, with 11 bases between. The chain's CDR3 is CASSLAGPVYEQYF. Here the CDR3 DNA reads TGTGCCAGCAGTTTAGCGGGGCCCGTCTACGAGCAGTACTTC.

The chain has TRBV11-2 and TRBJ1-2; the D is unclear. CDR3 size: 15 residues. Trimming took 0 bases from V and 4 from J, leaving 12 bases between them. The germline CDR1 and CDR2 sequences are SGHAT and FQNNGV. CDR3 DNA: TGTGCCAGCAGCTTAGAATTCGCCAGCCTCTATGGCTACACCTTC. Encoded protein: CASSLEFASLYGYTF.

CDR3 DNA: TGTGCCAGCAGCTTAGAGGCGGGCCCGCTTTACGAGCAGTACTTC. Translated: CASSLEAGPLYEQYF. The chain couples TRBV7-8 to TRBJ2-7, with D perhaps matching TRBD2 (5 bases). V lost 1 base, J lost 4 bases, and 14 bases lay in between. Germline CDR1 SGHVS, CDR2 FQNEAQ. The CDR3 length is 15 residues.

This chain links TRBV6-1 with TRBJ1-2; TRBD1 agrees at 7 bases. The CDR3 runs to 14 residues. J lost 8 bases, V lost 2 bases, and 8 bases had no gene match. The V gene's germline CDR1 is MNHNS and CDR2 SASEGT. The DNA of the CDR3 is TGTGCCAGCAGTGAATACGACAGGGCGGAGGGCTACACCTTC. This translates into CASSEYDRAEGYTF.

This chain uses TRBV5-6 with TRBJ1-2, with D unresolved. Trimming removed 5 bases from V and 1 base from J, with 15 bases in between. This CDR3 is 15 amino acids long. Germline-derived CDR1 and CDR2 are SGHDT and YYEEEE. The CDR3 here is CASSIVEALNYGYTF. For the CDR3, the DNA is TGTGCCAGCAGTATTGTAGAGGCTCTTAACTATGGCTACACCTTC.

This clonotype showed up just a few times. A read error may account for a junction end that differs from germline. CDR3: CASSRAIHHEQFF. The CDR3 nucleotides read TGTGCTAGCAGCCGCGCCATCCATCATGAGCAGTTCTTC. This rearrangement joins TRBV7-6 to TRBJ2-1; D is undetermined. Germline loops: CDR1 SGHVS, CDR2 FNYEAQ. The CDR3 runs 13 residues.

This chain links TRBV4-1 with TRBJ1-1; 7 positions agree with TRBD1. The CDR3 runs to 14 residues. Germline V CDR1 and CDR2: MGHRA, YSYEKL. J lost 5 bases, V lost 1 base, and 4 bases had no gene match. The CDR3 region is CASSQGDRVTEAFF. DNA of the CDR3: TGCGCCAGCAGCCAAGGAGACAGGGTAACTGAAGCTTTCTTT.

About this clonotype itself: The CDR3 does not close with the conserved phenylalanine or tryptophan, likely indicating a read error. V usage is TRBV6-2 or TRBV6-3 and J usage is TRBJ2-7; D is possibly TRBD2 (5 bases). Trimming shortened V by 5 bases and J by 0 bases, and 20 bases separated the two germline ends. Germline V gene sequence: CDR1 MNHEY, CDR2 SVGEGT. This CDR3 has 17 residues. The CDR3 region has the DNA TGTGCCAGCAGTCCTAACCTACTAGAACTTAGCTCCTACGAGCAGTACCTC. Protein: CASSPNLLELSSYEQYL.

The chain is built from TRBV27 and TRBJ2-7, with D possibly matching TRBD1 (5 bases). The V and J ends lost 6 bases and 2 bases respectively, with 14 bases between them. From germline, CDR1 is MNHEY and CDR2 SMNVEV (reference sequence). The CDR3 is made up of 14 amino acids. This chain's CDR3 is CASRPIGQTYEQYF. The DNA for the CDR3 is TGTGCCAGCAGACCTATCGGACAAACCTACGAGCAGTACTTC.

DNA for the CDR3: TGTGCCAGCAGCTTTGGGGGGGAGAACACCGGGGAGCTGTTTTTT. Residues: CASSFGGENTGELFF. The rearrangement links TRBV5-4 to TRBJ2-2, with TRBD2 matching 7 bases. Germline V gene data show CDR1 as SGHNT and CDR2 as YYREEE (reference sequence). This CDR3 is built from 15 residues. The trim removed 2 bases at V and 1 base at J, leaving 2 bases unmatched.

This clonotype has only a few counts. The chain is built from TRBV14 and TRBJ2-3; D is unresolved. The ends were cut back, 2 bases at V and 0 bases at J, with 12 bases in the middle. In germline, CDR1 is SGHDN, CDR2 FVKESK. This CDR3 spans 16 amino acids. The CDR3 sequence is CASSQYRFSSTDTQYF. DNA for the CDR3: TGTGCCAGCAGCCAATACAGATTTTCTAGCACAGATACGCAGTATTTT.

There are a few counts of this clonotype. The chain joins TRBV7-2 to TRBJ1-1, with 10 nucleotides matching TRBD1. Trimming removed 0 bases from V and 5 bases from J; junction bases left unmatched: 0. Germline V gene data show CDR1 as SGHTA and CDR2 as FQGNSA. The CDR3 covers 14 residues. Written as DNA, the CDR3 is TGTGCCAGCAGCTTAGCGGGACAGGGGACTGAAGCTTTCTTT. It encodes CASSLAGQGTEAFF.

This clonotype was counted a few times. This chain links TRBV15 with TRBJ2-2; TRBD2 agrees at 10 bases. The CDR3 extends over 18 amino acids. V dropped 0 bases and J dropped 0; count of bases not matched to a gene: 4. Germline CDR1 reads LNHNV; CDR2 reads YYDKDF (reference sequence). CDR3 protein: CATSRDLAGDPNTGELFF. The CDR3 DNA is TGTGCCACCAGCAGAGATCTAGCGGGGGATCCGAACACCGGGGAGCTGTTTTTT. Together with reference TRBV15 and TRBJ2-2, the CDR3 gives the full variable domain: DAMVIQNPRYQVTQFGKPVTLSCSQTLNHNVMYWYQQKSSQAPKLLFHYYDKDFNNEADTPDNFQSRRPNTSFCFLDIRSPGLGDTAMYLCATSRDLAGDPNTGELFFGEGSRLTVL.